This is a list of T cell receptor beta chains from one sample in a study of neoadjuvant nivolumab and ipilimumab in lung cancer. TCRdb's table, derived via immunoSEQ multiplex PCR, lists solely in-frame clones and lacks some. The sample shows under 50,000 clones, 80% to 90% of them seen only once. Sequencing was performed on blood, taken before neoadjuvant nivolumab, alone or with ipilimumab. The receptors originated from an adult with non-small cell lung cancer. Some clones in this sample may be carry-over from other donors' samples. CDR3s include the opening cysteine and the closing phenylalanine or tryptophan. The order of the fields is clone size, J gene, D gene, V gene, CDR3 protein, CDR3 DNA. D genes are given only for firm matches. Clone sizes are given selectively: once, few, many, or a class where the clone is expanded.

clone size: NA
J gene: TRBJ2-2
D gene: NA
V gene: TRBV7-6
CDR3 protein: CASSLLYPQNRESGELFF
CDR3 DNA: TGTGCCAGCAGCTTATTATACCCACAGAATAGGGAATCCGGGGAGCTGTTTTTT

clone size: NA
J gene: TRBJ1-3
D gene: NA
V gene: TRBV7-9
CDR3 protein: CASSLEGDTIYF
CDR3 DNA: TGTGCCAGCAGCTTAGAAGGGGACACCATATATTTT

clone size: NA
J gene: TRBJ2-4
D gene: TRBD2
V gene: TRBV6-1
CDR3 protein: CASNPLTSGGNIQYF
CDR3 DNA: TGTGCCAGCAACCCTCTTACTAGCGGGGGAAACATTCAGTACTTC

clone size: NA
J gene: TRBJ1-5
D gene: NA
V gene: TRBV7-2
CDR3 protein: CASSLTGMGNQPQHF
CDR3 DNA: TGTGCCAGCAGCTTAACCGGGATGGGCAATCAGCCCCAGCATTTT

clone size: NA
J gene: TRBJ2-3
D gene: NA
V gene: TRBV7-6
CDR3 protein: CASSLEWRSGTDTQYF
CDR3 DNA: TGTGCCAGCAGCTTAGAGTGGCGGAGCGGCACAGATACGCAGTATTTT

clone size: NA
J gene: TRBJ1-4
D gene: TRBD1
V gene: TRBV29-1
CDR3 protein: CSVEHRGSEKLFF
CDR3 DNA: TGCAGCGTTGAACACAGGGGAAGCGAAAAACTGTTTTTT

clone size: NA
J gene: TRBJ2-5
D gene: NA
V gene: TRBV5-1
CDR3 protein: CASSLASGEQETQYF
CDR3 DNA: TGCGCCAGCAGCTTGGCGTCAGGGGAACAAGAGACCCAGTACTTC

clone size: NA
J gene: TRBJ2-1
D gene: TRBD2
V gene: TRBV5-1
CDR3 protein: CASSLVPTSGLRSSYNEQFF
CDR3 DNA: TGCGCCAGCAGCTTGGTTCCGACTAGCGGCCTTAGGAGCTCCTACAATGAGCAGTTCTTC

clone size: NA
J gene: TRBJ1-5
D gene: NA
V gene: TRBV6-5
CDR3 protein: CASSHDRFEKPQHF
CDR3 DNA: TGTGCCAGCAGTCATGACAGATTCGAGAAGCCCCAGCATTTT

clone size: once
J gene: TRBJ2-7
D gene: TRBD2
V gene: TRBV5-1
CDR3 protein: CASSTPLAGSTYEQYF
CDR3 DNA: TGCGCCAGCAGCACCCCCCTAGCGGGATCCACCTACGAGCAGTACTTC